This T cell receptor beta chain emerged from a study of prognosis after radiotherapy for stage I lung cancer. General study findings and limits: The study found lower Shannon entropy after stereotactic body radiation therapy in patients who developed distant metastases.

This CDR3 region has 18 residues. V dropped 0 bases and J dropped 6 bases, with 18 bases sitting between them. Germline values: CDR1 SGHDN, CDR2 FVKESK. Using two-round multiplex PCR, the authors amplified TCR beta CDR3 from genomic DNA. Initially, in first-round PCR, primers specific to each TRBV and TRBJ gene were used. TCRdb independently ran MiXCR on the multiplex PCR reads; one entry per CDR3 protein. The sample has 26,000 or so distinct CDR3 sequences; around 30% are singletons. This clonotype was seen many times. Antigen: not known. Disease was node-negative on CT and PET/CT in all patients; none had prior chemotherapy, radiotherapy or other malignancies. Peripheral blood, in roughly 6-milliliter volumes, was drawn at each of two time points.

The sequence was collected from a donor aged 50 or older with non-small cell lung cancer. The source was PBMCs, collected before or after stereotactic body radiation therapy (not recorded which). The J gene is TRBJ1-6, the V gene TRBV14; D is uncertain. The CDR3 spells CASSQDFFSGLFNSPLHF. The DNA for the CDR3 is TGTGCCAGCAGCCAAGATTTTTTCTCAGGCCTTTTTAATTCACCCCTCCACTTT.